The 17 T cell receptor beta chains reported below all come from one sample, sequenced in a study of blood T cell repertoires in COVID-19. TCRdb's table, derived via immunoSEQ multiplex PCR, lists solely in-frame clones and lacks some. Among fewer than 450,000 clones listed, roughly 88% were seen once. Sequenced: peripheral blood. The receptor source for this set is a woman between 50 and 59 years old with COVID-19, enrolled during active disease.

The chain is built from TRBV19 and TRBJ1-1; 10 nucleotides match TRBD1. The trim removed 5 bases at V and 4 bases at J, leaving 10 bases unmatched. CDR3 length equals 16 residues. Looked up from germline, CDR1 is LNHDA and CDR2 is SQIVND (reference sequence). DNA for the CDR3: TGTGCCAGTAGTCCGGGACAGGGGAACGGCGGCACTGAAGCTTTCTTT. Protein product: CASSPGQGNGGTEAFF.

The rearrangement joins TRBV5-1 to TRBJ2-3; D unclear. V shed 4 bases and J shed 6 bases, with 9 bases lying between them. Germline V gene data show CDR1 as SGHRS and CDR2 as YFSETQ. The CDR3 totals 12 residues. The CDR3 sequence is CASSPHSDTQYF. Here the CDR3 DNA reads TGCGCCAGCAGCCCCCACTCCGATACGCAGTATTTT.

The J gene is TRBJ1-1, the V gene TRBV2, with 9 bases fitting TRBD1. CDR3 length: 17 residues. Per the germline V gene, CDR1 is SNHLY and CDR2 is FYNNEI. V shed 5 bases, J shed 1 base, and the junction held 11 bases outside the gene matches. The CDR3 coding sequence is TGTGCCAGCAGTCTCCTCTTACCGGGACAGGGGAACACTGAAGCTTTCTTT. Its translation: CASSLLLPGQGNTEAFF.

The chain joins TRBV5-4 to TRBJ2-3; 7 bases align to TRBD2. The CDR3 consists of 14 residues. The J segment lost 3 bases and the V segment lost 5 bases, leaving 6 bases of the junction unmatched. Germline V gene lookup returns CDR1 SGHNT and CDR2 YYREEE (reference sequence). CDR3 protein: CASSWGGITDTQYF. The CDR3, as DNA: TGTGCCAGCAGTTGGGGGGGGATTACAGATACGCAGTATTTT. The complete variable domain, with remaining parts taken from reference TRBV5-4 and TRBJ2-3, reads ETGVTQSPTHLIKTRGQQVTLRCSSQSGHNTVSWYQQALGQGPQFIFQYYREEENGRGNFPPRFSGLQFPNYSSELNVNALELDDSALYLCASSWGGITDTQYFGPGTRLTVL.

The chain uses TRBV9 and TRBJ2-1; D might be TRBD2 (6 bases). V dropped 0 bases and J dropped 9 bases, with 16 bases sitting between them. Per the germline V gene, CDR1 is SGDLS and CDR2 is YYNGEE. The CDR3 is 15 amino acids. CDR3 loop: CASSVGVSFGGEQFF. CDR3 bases: TGTGCCAGCAGCGTAGGGGTCTCATTCGGGGGTGAGCAGTTCTTC.

A remark on this clone: At the DNA level, this CDR3 is encoded by other sequences in the same sample as well. V is TRBV29-1 and J is TRBJ2-3, with 8 positions matching TRBD1. Germline CDR1 SQVTM, CDR2 ANQGSEA. The CDR3 spans 12 residues. The ends lost 6 bases at V and 4 bases at J; junction bases unmatched: 3. DNA for the CDR3: TGCAGCGTAGGACAGGGACCAGATACGCAGTATTTT. Residues: CSVGQGPDTQYF.

J is TRBJ2-5 and V is TRBV5-5, with 8 bases fitting TRBD2. This CDR3 region has 16 residues. The ends lost 1 base at V and 2 bases at J; junction bases unmatched: 7. Looked up from germline, CDR1 is SGHKS and CDR2 is YYEKEE (reference sequence). CDR3 in amino acids: CASSLSTGGAQETQYF. CDR3 DNA: TGTGCCAGCAGCTTGAGCACGGGGGGGGCACAAGAGACCCAGTACTTC.

This chain connects TRBV24-1 to TRBJ2-1, with TRBD2 matching over 13 bases. Germline V gene data show CDR1 as KGHDR and CDR2 as SFDVKD. The CDR3 totals 16 residues. V shed 4 bases and J 8 bases; nucleotides not matched to a gene: 7. This CDR3 reads CATSDQTSGGFHEQFF. Written as DNA, the CDR3 is TGTGCCACCAGTGACCAGACTAGCGGGGGGTTTCATGAGCAGTTCTTC.

This sequence joins TRBV28 and TRBJ1-1, with D possibly matching TRBD1 (5 bases). The CDR3 spans 20 residues. Germline-derived CDR1 and CDR2 are MDHEN and SYDVKM. Trimming stripped 1 base from V and 0 bases from J, with 24 bases between. CDR3 nucleotide sequence: TGTGCCAGCAGTTTATTGCGGGGCGGCAGCTTGCAAATCATGAACACTGAAGCTTTCTTT. It specifies CASSLLRGGSLQIMNTEAFF.

CDR3 DNA: TGTGCCAGCAGTAACAAGAGACAGGGGGCGGTTTACGAGCAGTACTTC. This sequence encodes CASSNKRQGAVYEQYF. The chain carries TRBV2 and TRBJ2-7; 10 positions agree with TRBD1. V lost 5 bases, J lost 4 bases, and 11 bases stayed unmatched. Germline CDR1 is SNHLY and CDR2 is FYNNEI. The CDR3 length is 16 residues.

This rearrangement joins TRBV5-1 to TRBJ1-5, with a tentative D call TRBD1 (6 bases). V was pared by 1 base and J by 2 bases, with 10 bases between. CDR1 SGHRS and CDR2 YFSETQ come from the germline V gene. The CDR3 runs 15 residues. The CDR3 DNA is TGCGCCAGCAGCTTGCTCTCAGGGGGCAATCAGCCCCAGCATTTT. The encoded protein is CASSLLSGGNQPQHF.

This clone was detected once. This chain connects TRBV9 to TRBJ2-2; a possible D gene is TRBD2 (6 bases). V dropped 2 bases and J dropped 6 bases, with 11 bases sitting between them. The CDR3 is 14 amino acids. Germline V gene lookup returns CDR1 SGDLS and CDR2 YYNGEE. CDR3 sequence reads: CASSVGGRPGELFF. The CDR3 bases are TGTGCCAGCAGCGTCGGGGGTCGGCCCGGGGAGCTGTTTTTT.

CDR3 region: CASSSLSGTGLSEQFF. CDR3 in DNA: TGCGCCAGCAGCTCCCTATCCGGGACAGGGTTAAGTGAGCAGTTCTTC. The chain couples TRBV5-1 to TRBJ2-1, with 9 nucleotides matching TRBD1. This CDR3 is 16 amino acids long. Per germline, CDR1 SGHRS and CDR2 YFSETQ. J gave up 9 bases and V 3 bases, and 13 bases lay outside the gene matches. Full variable domain (missing parts from reference TRBV5-1 and TRBJ2-1): KAGVTQTPRYLIKTRGQQVTLSCSPISGHRSVSWYQQTPGQGLQFLFEYFSETQRNKGNFPGRFSGRQFSNSRSEMNVSTLELGDSALYLCASSSLSGTGLSEQFFGPGTRLTVL.

The chain joins TRBV7-9 to TRBJ1-2, with a possible D match to TRBD1 (5 bases). V dropped 4 bases and J dropped 5 bases, with 14 bases sitting between them. CDR1 and CDR2 (germline): SEHNR, FQNEAQ (reference sequence). CDR3 length: 14 amino acids. CDR3 region: CASSSLRDFYGYTF. In DNA form, the CDR3 reads TGTGCCAGCAGCTCTCTCCGGGACTTTTATGGCTACACCTTC.

This clone has a handful of counts. This sequence joins TRBV7-3 and TRBJ1-5; D gene uncertain. Germline loops: CDR1 SGHTA, CDR2 FQGTGA. Trimming shortened V by 1 base and J by 4 bases, and 14 bases separated the two germline ends. There are 16 residues in the CDR3. This chain's CDR3 is CASSLSPSIGNQPQHF. DNA for the CDR3: TGTGCCAGCAGCTTAAGCCCCTCGATCGGGAATCAGCCCCAGCATTTT.

This chain uses TRBV24-1 with TRBJ2-2, with D perhaps TRBD2 (6 bases). The CDR3 has 16 amino acids. V was pared by 9 bases and J by 2 bases, with 18 bases between. Germline values: CDR1 KGHDR, CDR2 SFDVKD. CDR3 residues: CATGPGSGLNTGELFF. CDR3 DNA: TGTGCCACCGGTCCTGGTAGCGGCCTAAACACCGGGGAGCTGTTTTTT.

The DNA for the CDR3 is TGTGCCAGCAGTACCCTCCCAGGGGGCACTGAAGCTTTCTTT. This codes for CASSTLPGGTEAFF. J is TRBJ1-1 and V is TRBV25-1; the match to TRBD1 covers 7 bases. The V and J ends lost 5 bases and 4 bases, in that order; junction bases with no gene match: 7. The CDR3 contains 14 residues. CDR1 and CDR2 (germline): MGHDK, SYGVNS.